This T cell receptor (beta chain) was captured in a study of neurological immune-mediated disorders. The cDNA was generated by 5'RACE with 10-nucleotide random UMIs. Sequencing runs each yielded over 200 million TCR-beta sequences from 15-18 subjects. A single record per CDR3 protein comes from TCRdb applying MiXCR to the 5' RACE reads. In the table there are about 54,000 distinct CDR3 sequences, 4% of which are singletons. This clonotype came up a few times. Its antigen is undetermined. The CDR3 extends over 14 amino acids. J was trimmed by 5 bases and V by 1 base; bases with no gene match: 4. Germline CDR1 SEHNR, CDR2 FQNEAQ (reference sequence). Findings and caveats of the study: Among 34 multiple sclerosis patients, phylogenetic grouping put the repertoires of 18 into a single related-CDR3 cluster, a possible signature. No sharing of CDR3 amino acid sequences was observed among expanded clones across subjects, suggesting private repertoires in all groups.

The TCR originated in a woman in her 40s with multiple sclerosis. The rearrangement joins TRBV7-9 to TRBJ1-1; TRBD1 matches at 7 bases. Sequenced input: CD4+ T cells from blood. DNA for the CDR3: TGTGCCAGCAGCTTAGAGGGGGCTTGGACTGAAGCTTTCTTT. Its translation is CASSLEGAWTEAFF.